This is a list of T cell receptor beta chains from one sample in a study of blood T cells in healthy people across ages. TCRdb itself ran the 5' RACE reads through MiXCR, one entry per CDR3 protein. Found here are around 1,800,000 distinct CDR3 sequences, more than 35% of them singletons; the top ten hold around 23%. Sequencing was done on a sample of blood. The receptors were sampled from a human donor in good health. The CDR3 runs from the conserved cysteine through the conserved F or W. The D gene is left open where the match is weak. Not every row has a clone size; where given, it reads once, few, many or a size class.

D: TRBD2
V: TRBV5-1
J: TRBJ2-5
size: NA
CDR3: CASSVTSGYQETQYF
DNA: TGCGCCAGCAGCGTGACTAGCGGATACCAAGAGACCCAGTACTTC

D: NA
V: TRBV2
J: TRBJ2-3
size: NA
CDR3: CASSETPRASGTDTQYF
DNA: TGTGCCAGCAGTGAAACCCCACGGGCTTCGGGCACAGATACGCAGTATTTT

D: TRBD1
V: TRBV20-1
J: TRBJ2-5
size: few
CDR3: CSAPWDSQETQYF
DNA: TGCAGTGCTCCTTGGGACAGTCAAGAGACCCAGTACTTC

D: NA
V: TRBV12-5
J: TRBJ2-1
size: few
CDR3: CASGLYGGIEQFF
DNA: TGTGCTAGTGGTTTGTATGGGGGAATTGAGCAGTTCTTC

D: NA
V: TRBV20-1
J: TRBJ2-7
size: NA
CDR3: CSARSWGKGFTYEQYF
DNA: TGCAGTGCTAGATCCTGGGGGAAAGGGTTTACCTACGAGCAGTACTTC

D: NA
V: TRBV28
J: TRBJ1-2
size: NA
CDR3: CASSSPDSSGRGYTF
DNA: TGTGCCAGCAGTTCCCCGGACAGCTCCGGTCGTGGCTACACCTTC

D: NA
V: TRBV12-3/TRBV12-4
J: TRBJ1-6
size: few
CDR3: CASSWDQNSPLHF
DNA: TGTGCCAGCAGCTGGGACCAAAATTCACCCCTCCACTTT

D: TRBD1
V: TRBV2
J: TRBJ1-3
size: NA
CDR3: CASSARTGLTGNTIYF
DNA: TGTGCCAGCAGTGCCCGGACAGGGCTAACTGGAAACACCATATATTTT

D: TRBD1
V: TRBV7-2
J: TRBJ1-6
size: few
CDR3: CASSPEGTVTPLHF
DNA: TGTGCCAGCAGCCCAGAAGGGACAGTCACACCCCTCCACTTT

D: NA
V: TRBV6-2/TRBV6-3
J: TRBJ2-5
size: few
CDR3: CASSVTREIPRETQYF
DNA: TGTGCCAGCAGTGTTACCCGTGAAATCCCGAGGGAGACCCAGTACTTC

D: NA
V: TRBV6-2/TRBV6-3
J: TRBJ2-1
size: NA
CDR3: CASGGQDAYEQFF
DNA: TGTGCCAGCGGGGGGCAGGATGCCTACGAGCAGTTCTTC

D: NA
V: TRBV5-6
J: TRBJ1-1
size: NA
CDR3: CASSLQAVGAFF
DNA: TGTGCCAGCAGCTTACAGGCTGTTGGAGCTTTCTTT

D: NA
V: TRBV30
J: TRBJ2-5
size: NA
CDR3: CAWSPGTLEGWETQYF
DNA: TGTGCCTGGAGCCCCGGCACCTTGGAGGGTTGGGAGACCCAGTACTTC

D: NA
V: TRBV30
J: TRBJ1-6
size: NA
CDR3: CAWKRGGTNSPLHF
DNA: TGTGCCTGGAAGCGGGGGGGTACTAATTCACCCCTCCACTTT

D: NA
V: TRBV27
J: TRBJ2-1
size: NA
CDR3: CASSLTYDRRIEQFF
DNA: TGTGCCAGCAGTCTTACATACGACAGGCGGATTGAGCAGTTCTTC